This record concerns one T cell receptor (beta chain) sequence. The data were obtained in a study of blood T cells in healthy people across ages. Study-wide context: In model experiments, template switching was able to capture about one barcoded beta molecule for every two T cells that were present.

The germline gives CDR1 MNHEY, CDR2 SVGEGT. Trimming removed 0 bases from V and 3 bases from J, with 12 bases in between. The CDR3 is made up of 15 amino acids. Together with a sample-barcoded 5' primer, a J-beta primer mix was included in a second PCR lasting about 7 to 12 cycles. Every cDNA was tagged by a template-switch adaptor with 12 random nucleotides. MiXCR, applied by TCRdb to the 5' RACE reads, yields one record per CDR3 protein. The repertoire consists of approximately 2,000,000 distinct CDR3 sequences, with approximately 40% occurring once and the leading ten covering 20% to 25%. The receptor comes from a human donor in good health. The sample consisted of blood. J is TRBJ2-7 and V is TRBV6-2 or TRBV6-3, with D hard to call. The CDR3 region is CASSYSGISFYEQYF. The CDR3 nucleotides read TGTGCCAGCAGTTACTCGGGGATCTCCTTCTACGAGCAGTACTTC.